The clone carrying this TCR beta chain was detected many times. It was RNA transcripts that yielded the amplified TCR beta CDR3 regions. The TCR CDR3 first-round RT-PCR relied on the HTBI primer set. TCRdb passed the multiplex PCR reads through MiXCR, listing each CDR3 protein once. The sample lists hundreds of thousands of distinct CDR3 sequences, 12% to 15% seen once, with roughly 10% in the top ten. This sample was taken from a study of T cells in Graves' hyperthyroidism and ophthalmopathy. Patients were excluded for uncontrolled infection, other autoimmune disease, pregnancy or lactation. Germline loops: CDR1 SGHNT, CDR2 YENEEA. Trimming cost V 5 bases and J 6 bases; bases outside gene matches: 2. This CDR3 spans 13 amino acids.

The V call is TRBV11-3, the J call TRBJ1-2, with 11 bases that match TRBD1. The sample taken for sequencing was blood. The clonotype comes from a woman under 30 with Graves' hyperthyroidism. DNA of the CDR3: TGTGCCAGCAGCGCGGACAGGGGGCATGGCTACACCTTC. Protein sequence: CASSADRGHGYTF.